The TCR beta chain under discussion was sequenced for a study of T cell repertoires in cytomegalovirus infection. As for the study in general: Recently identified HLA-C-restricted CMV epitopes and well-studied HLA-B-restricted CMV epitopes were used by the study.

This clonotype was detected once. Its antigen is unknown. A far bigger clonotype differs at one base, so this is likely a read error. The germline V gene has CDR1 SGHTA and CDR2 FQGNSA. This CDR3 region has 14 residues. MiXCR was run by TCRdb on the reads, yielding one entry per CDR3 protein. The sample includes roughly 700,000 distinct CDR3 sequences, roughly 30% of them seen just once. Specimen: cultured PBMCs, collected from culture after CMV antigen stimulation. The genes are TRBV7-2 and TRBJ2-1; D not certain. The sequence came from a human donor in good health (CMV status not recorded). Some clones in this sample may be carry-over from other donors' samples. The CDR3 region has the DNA TGTGCCGGCAGCCCCGGTGGGTCCTACAATGAGCAGTTCTTC. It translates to CAGSPGGSYNEQFF.